Included here is one T cell receptor (beta chain) sequence, with context. In the original analysis: Quantification of nucleated cells was approximated via reference gene primer amplification. Generated by immunoSEQ multiplex PCR, the TCRdb table keeps only in-frame clones and is missing some. The V and J calls and clone size were taken over from that table, and D and trimming were inferred from the DNA. The sample records 100,000 to 150,000 clones, approximately 80% being singletons. The V end lost 4 bases, the J end lost 1 base, and 10 bases lay between the germline ends. CDR1 is SGHVS, CDR2 FQNEAQ, per germline. The CDR3 is 14 residues long. This entry comes from a study of blood T cell repertoires in COVID-19.

The V gene is TRBV7-8, the J gene TRBJ1-1; D might be TRBD1 (5 bases). The source is a man in his sixties or seventies with acute or convalescent COVID-19. Input material: peripheral blood. The CDR3 loop is CASSSGGSNTEAFF. The CDR3 region has the DNA TGTGCCAGCAGCTCGGGGGGGTCGAACACTGAAGCTTTCTTT.